These 7 T cell receptor beta chains share one sample of origin, sequenced in a study of cytomegalovirus exposure and HLA in healthy donors. 60 Vbeta and 13 Jbeta primers were used in PCR. Repertoires were generated with immunoSEQ multiplex PCR, while TCRdb's copy carries only in-frame clones and drops some. The data show 120,000 to 150,000 clones, 9.4% seen once. The sequenced sample consisted of PBMCs. The origin of the receptors is a male donor in good health and CMV-seronegative.

In this sample, this clone turned up a few times. The chain employs TRBV5-1 and TRBJ2-1, with 7 bases that match TRBD1. The CDR3 totals 15 residues. The V segment lost 5 bases and the J segment 5 bases; nucleotides outside the gene matches: 10. The germline gives CDR1 SGHRS, CDR2 YFSETQ. Here the CDR3 DNA reads TGCGCCAGCAGGCTCGAGACAGGGATTCACAATGAGCAGTTCTTC. This codes for CASRLETGIHNEQFF.

The V call is TRBV18, the J call TRBJ1-1, with TRBD1 matching 9 bases. Losses at the gene ends were 1 base for V and 4 bases for J; bases not matched to a gene: 10. The germline gives CDR1 KGHSH, CDR2 LQKENI. CDR3 size: 17 residues. CDR3 amino acids: CASSPHEIGTGPTEAFF. The CDR3 DNA follows: TGTGCCAGCTCACCACACGAGATCGGGACAGGGCCCACTGAAGCTTTCTTT.

The rearrangement joins TRBV7-9 to TRBJ1-3, with D maybe TRBD1 (5 bases). Between the trimmed V and J ends, which lost 5 bases and 0 bases, there was a span of 11 bases. The CDR3 consists of 15 residues. CDR1 is SEHNR and CDR2 is FQNEAQ in the germline V gene (reference sequence). CDR3 residues: CASSPGPSSGNTIYF. CDR3 in DNA: TGTGCCAGCAGCCCAGGGCCGAGCTCTGGAAACACCATATATTTT.

This clone was picked up a small number of times. The chain employs TRBV7-9 and TRBJ2-3; TRBD2 aligns across 9 bases. Per germline, CDR1 SEHNR and CDR2 FQNEAQ (reference sequence). The CDR3 is 17 residues long. The V segment lost 5 bases and the J segment 2 bases; nucleotides outside the gene matches: 11. The CDR3 loop reads CASSLGDLAGFTDTQYF. In DNA form, the CDR3 reads TGTGCCAGCAGCCTAGGGGACCTAGCGGGGTTCACAGATACGCAGTATTTT.

The chain joins TRBV18 to TRBJ2-7, with TRBD1 identical over 7 bases. The V gene end was trimmed by 3 bases and the J gene end by 2 bases; junction bases not matched to a gene: 10. The germline V gene has CDR1 KGHSH and CDR2 LQKENI. The CDR3 length is 16 residues. Here the CDR3 reads CASSPLAPGQTYEQYF. As DNA, the CDR3 is TGTGCCAGCTCACCTTTAGCCCCGGGACAGACCTACGAGCAGTACTTC.

This sequence joins TRBV19 and TRBJ1-1; D is undetermined. The CDR3 sequence is 13 residues long. V was clipped by 5 bases and J by 1 base, with 8 bases between them. Per the germline V gene, CDR1 is LNHDA and CDR2 is SQIVND (reference sequence). CDR3 residues: CASSVGRNTEAFF. CDR3 nucleotides: TGTGCCAGTAGTGTTGGGAGGAACACTGAAGCTTTCTTT.

This chain uses TRBV10-3 with TRBJ1-2, with 11 bases lining up with TRBD1. The V gene's germline CDR1 is ENHRY and CDR2 SYGVKD. V lost 8 bases, J lost 8 bases, and 4 bases stayed unmatched. This CDR3 has 12 amino acids. CDR3 DNA: TGTGCCATCGGACAGGGGGCGCCGGGCTACACCTTC. Protein sequence: CAIGQGAPGYTF.